A single sample is the source of the 28 T cell receptor beta chains below, sequenced in a study of blood T cell repertoires in COVID-19. Sequencing used immunoSEQ multiplex PCR; TCRdb keeps in-frame clones, though not all of them. The data hold approximately 140,000 clones, with 79% observed a single time. The material sequenced was peripheral blood. The receptors were sampled from a man between 60 and 75 years old with acute or convalescent COVID-19.

The V and J genes are TRBV9 and TRBJ2-4; perhaps TRBD2 as D (7 bases). The germline V gene encodes CDR1 SGDLS and CDR2 YYNGEE. The CDR3 runs to 14 residues. Between the trimmed V and J ends, which lost 0 bases and 6 bases, there was a span of 10 bases. Here the CDR3 DNA reads TGTGCCAGCAGCGTAGGAGGGGGGGCAAACATTCAGTACTTC. This codes for CASSVGGGANIQYF.

The chain carries TRBV28 and TRBJ1-5, with TRBD1 matching over 8 bases. CDR1 is MDHEN and CDR2 is SYDVKM in the germline V gene. This CDR3 spans 17 amino acids. The V gene end was trimmed by 8 bases and the J gene end by 2 bases; junction bases not matched to a gene: 14. CDR3 coding DNA: TGTGCCAGCGGCGGGACAGGCTTAGTGTTTGGCAATCAGCCCCAGCATTTT. Amino acid sequence: CASGGTGLVFGNQPQHF.

The chain combines TRBV5-4 with TRBJ2-1; 7 nucleotides align to TRBD2. The ends lost 0 bases at V and 5 bases at J; junction bases unmatched: 8. The CDR3 loop spans 16 amino acids. CDR1 is SGHNT, CDR2 YYREEE, per germline (reference sequence). For the CDR3, the DNA is TGTGCCAGCAGCTTGGGGGCGGGACTAACAAACAATGAGCAGTTCTTC. Translated: CASSLGAGLTNNEQFF. Drawing the rest from reference TRBV5-4 and TRBJ2-1, the complete variable domain is ETGVTQSPTHLIKTRGQQVTLRCSSQSGHNTVSWYQQALGQGPQFIFQYYREEENGRGNFPPRFSGLQFPNYSSELNVNALELDDSALYLCASSLGAGLTNNEQFFGPGTRLTVL.

This chain joins TRBV6-1 and TRBJ2-4; D perhaps matches TRBD2 (5 bases). Trimming removed 1 base from V and 9 bases from J, with 10 bases in between. This CDR3 has 13 residues. In germline, CDR1 is MNHNS, CDR2 SASEGT. CDR3 coding DNA: TGTGCCAGCAGTGAAGGGGTCGGGGTCATTCAGTACTTC. Protein sequence: CASSEGVGVIQYF.

The chain combines TRBV4-2 with TRBJ1-5; D is unresolved. The CDR3 extends over 13 amino acids. Germline lookup yields CDR1 LGHNA and CDR2 YNFKEQ. Deletions cut 1 base from V and 7 bases from J, with 8 bases between. The CDR3 DNA reads as TGTGCCAGCAGCCAAGGGCAGATACAGCCCCAGCATTTT. Protein product: CASSQGQIQPQHF.

In its sample, this clone was seen a few times. The chain links TRBV6-6 to TRBJ2-2; no reliable D call. CDR3 length equals 14 residues. Deletions cut 0 bases from V and 5 bases from J, with 7 bases between. Germline V lookup: CDR1 MNHNY, CDR2 SVGAGI (reference sequence). CDR3 sequence reads: CASSYSGLTGELFF. DNA of the CDR3: TGTGCCAGCAGTTACTCGGGCCTTACCGGGGAGCTGTTTTTT.

The CDR3 protein is CASSQQGYTGELFF. In nucleotides, the CDR3 is TGTGCCAGTAGTCAACAGGGCTACACCGGGGAGCTGTTTTTT. The rearrangement links TRBV19 to TRBJ2-2, with a weak D call TRBD1 (6 bases). Germline CDR1 and CDR2: LNHDA and SQIVND (reference sequence). The CDR3 contains 14 residues. V was cut by 5 bases and J by 3 bases, with 10 bases left in between.

This chain joins TRBV7-2 and TRBJ1-2; D gene uncertain. V was shortened by 3 bases and J by 7 bases, with 12 bases between the two germline ends. The length of the CDR3 is 13 residues. Germline CDR1 and CDR2: SGHTA and FQGNSA. The CDR3 loop reads CASSLRGKGGYTF. The DNA for the CDR3 is TGTGCCAGCAGCTTGAGAGGGAAGGGTGGCTACACCTTC.

The CDR3 loop is CAGTGGRNTEAFF. CDR3 bases: TGTGCCGGAACAGGGGGCCGAAACACTGAAGCTTTCTTT. The chain joins TRBV28 to TRBJ1-1; 9 bases align to TRBD1. V was pared by 11 bases and J by 2 bases, with 6 bases of the junction left unmatched. The CDR3 extends over 13 amino acids. Germline V gene data show CDR1 as MDHEN and CDR2 as SYDVKM. The full variable domain, rest sourced from reference TRBV28 and TRBJ1-1, is DVKVTQSSRYLVKRTGEKVFLECVQDMDHENMFWYRQDPGLGLRLIYFSYDVKMKEKGDIPEGYSVSREKKERFSLILESASTNQTSMYLCAGTGGRNTEAFFGQGTRLTVV.

This clone appeared a single time. The CDR3 coding sequence is TGTGCCAGCAGCTTCCTTCCAGTACAGGCTAAATACAATGAGCAGTTCTTC. As protein: CASSFLPVQAKYNEQFF. The chain recombines TRBV5-8 with TRBJ2-1, with a weak D call TRBD1 (5 bases). This CDR3 comprises 17 residues. Germline V gives CDR1 SGHTS, CDR2 YDEGEE. V was trimmed by 2 bases and J by 4 bases, leaving 19 bases between them.

The rearrangement joins TRBV30 to TRBJ2-5; D remains unclear. CDR1 and CDR2 (germline): GTSNPN, SVGIG (reference sequence). V lost 1 base and J lost 5, with 11 bases in between. The CDR3 length is 13 residues. The CDR3 reads CAWSGSSFETQYF. For the CDR3, the DNA is TGTGCCTGGAGTGGGTCTAGTTTCGAGACCCAGTACTTC.

The chain joins TRBV28 to TRBJ2-3; no clear D. Germline-derived CDR1 and CDR2 are MDHEN and SYDVKM. V lost 6 bases and J lost 1, with 17 bases in between. The CDR3 sequence is 16 residues long. CDR3: CASRTQGGKGTDTQYF. The CDR3 DNA reads TGTGCCAGCAGGACCCAAGGCGGCAAAGGCACAGATACGCAGTATTTT.

J is TRBJ1-1 and V is TRBV18; D unresolved. Trimming took off 3 bases at V and 1 base at J, with 9 bases between the two ends. The CDR3 consists of 14 residues. Germline lookup yields CDR1 KGHSH and CDR2 LQKENI. CDR3 region: CASSPRGQNTEAFF. In DNA form, the CDR3 reads TGTGCCAGCTCACCTAGAGGGCAGAACACTGAAGCTTTCTTT.

This clone was detected only once. The J gene is TRBJ2-7, the V gene TRBV30, with 8 bases fitting TRBD1. V lost 2 bases to trimming and J lost 3 bases; unmatched junction nucleotides: 6. The CDR3 has 14 amino acids. Germline CDR1 reads GTSNPN; CDR2 reads SVGIG (reference sequence). The CDR3 nucleotides are TGTGCCTGGAGTCCCACAGGGGGTAGCTACGAGCAGTACTTC. Translated: CAWSPTGGSYEQYF.

This chain links TRBV2 with TRBJ1-2; no definite D call. There are 12 residues in the CDR3. With 6 bases removed from V and 8 bases from J, the gap between germline ends came to 13 bases. CDR1 and CDR2 (germline): SNHLY, FYNNEI. The CDR3 bases are TGTGCCAGCAGCACCGCCGGGATCGGCTACACCTTC. This gives the protein CASSTAGIGYTF.

This clone was counted a few times. This rearrangement joins TRBV19 to TRBJ1-5, with 10 bases lining up with TRBD1. Trimming took 5 bases from V and 2 from J; bases not matched to a gene: 3. The germline V gene has CDR1 LNHDA and CDR2 SQIVND (reference sequence). The CDR3 has 15 amino acids. The DNA for the CDR3 is TGTGCCAGTAGTGGGGACAGGGGAGGCAATCAGCCCCAGCATTTT. It translates to CASSGDRGGNQPQHF. Based on the CDR3 plus reference TRBV19 and TRBJ1-5, the full variable domain is DGGITQSPKYLFRKEGQNVTLSCEQNLNHDAMYWYRQDPGQGLRLIYYSQIVNDFQKGDIAEGYSVSREKKESFPLTVTSAQKNPTAFYLCASSGDRGGNQPQHFGDGTRLSIL.

V usage is TRBV19 and J usage is TRBJ2-7; TRBD1 aligns across 10 bases. V shed 5 bases, J shed 3 bases, and the junction held 7 bases outside the gene matches. The length of the CDR3 is 15 residues. Germline V gene lookup returns CDR1 LNHDA and CDR2 SQIVND (reference sequence). Here the CDR3 DNA reads TGTGCCAGTAGTCCGAGACAGGGGGCTTACTACGAGCAGTACTTC. Residues: CASSPRQGAYYEQYF.

The rearrangement uses TRBV9 and TRBJ2-6; D ambiguous. Germline V lookup: CDR1 SGDLS, CDR2 YYNGEE. V was clipped by 4 bases and J by 0 bases, with 5 bases between them. This CDR3 contains 14 residues. The CDR3 bases are TGTGCCAGCAGCCCCCTCTCTGGGGCCAACGTCCTGACTTTC. This codes for CASSPLSGANVLTF.

The chain is built from TRBV27 and TRBJ2-3; D remains ambiguous. Germline lookup yields CDR1 MNHEY and CDR2 SMNVEV (reference sequence). Trimming shortened V by 5 bases and J by 2 bases, and 17 bases separated the two germline ends. The CDR3 length is 16 residues. The chain's CDR3 is CASSPRTTISTDTQYF. The CDR3 nucleotides read TGTGCCAGCAGTCCTCGAACTACAATCTCCACAGATACGCAGTATTTT.

This clone was seen a single time. The gene calls are TRBV7-6 and TRBJ2-1, with 7 bases matching TRBD2. CDR1 is SGHVS and CDR2 is FNYEAQ in the germline V gene. The CDR3 runs 17 residues. V shed 3 bases and J 0 bases; nucleotides not matched to a gene: 8. The DNA of the CDR3 is TGTGCCAGCAGCTTGGGGAGCGGGGCTAGCTCCTACAATGAGCAGTTCTTC. Translated, it gives CASSLGSGASSYNEQFF. Supplemented by reference TRBV7-6 and TRBJ2-1, the full variable domain reads GAGVSQSPRYKVTKRGQDVALRCDPISGHVSLYWYRQALGQGPEFLTYFNYEAQQDKSGLPNDRFSAERPEGSISTLTIQRTEQRDSAMYRCASSLGSGASSYNEQFFGPGTRLTVL.

V usage is TRBV7-2 and J usage is TRBJ2-3, with 7 nucleotides matching TRBD2. After removal of 2 bases from V and 1 base from J, the junction contained 6 bases not matched to a gene. The CDR3 has 16 amino acids. Germline V CDR1 and CDR2: SGHTA, FQGNSA. The CDR3 DNA reads as TGTGCCAGCAGCTTACAATCAGCGGGACGCACAGATACGCAGTATTTT. Translation: CASSLQSAGRTDTQYF.

V is TRBV10-2 and J is TRBJ2-7, with D perhaps TRBD1 (6 bases). The V gene's germline CDR1 is WSHSY and CDR2 SAAADI. Trimming took off 6 bases at V and 4 bases at J, with 13 bases between the two ends. The length of the CDR3 is 13 residues. The CDR3 loop is CASRGAALYEQYF. Written as DNA, the CDR3 is TGCGCCAGCAGGGGGGCAGCACTATACGAGCAGTACTTC.

This sequence joins TRBV28 and TRBJ2-5; 9 bases agree with TRBD1. The V and J ends lost 0 bases and 3 bases, in that order; junction bases with no gene match: 2. CDR1 and CDR2 from the germline V gene are MDHEN and SYDVKM. This CDR3 has 15 residues. CDR3 region: CASSLWGQGEETQYF. The CDR3 nucleotides read TGTGCCAGCAGTTTATGGGGACAGGGCGAAGAGACCCAGTACTTC.

The chain uses TRBV5-4 and TRBJ2-3; 8 bases align to TRBD2. The trim removed 4 bases at V and 4 bases at J, leaving 11 bases unmatched. Germline V gives CDR1 SGHNT, CDR2 YYREEE (reference sequence). CDR3 size: 16 residues. The CDR3 DNA reads TGTGCCAGCAGCCGAATGAAAGCGGGGGAGGCAGATACGCAGTATTTT. Translation: CASSRMKAGEADTQYF.

The gene calls are TRBV7-8 and TRBJ1-4; D remains ambiguous. Trimming pared 5 bases from V and 2 bases from J, leaving 15 bases between. CDR1 is SGHVS and CDR2 is FQNEAQ in the germline V gene. This CDR3 contains 16 residues. CDR3 region: CASSEFRGSTNEKLFF. Written as DNA, the CDR3 is TGTGCCAGCAGCGAATTTCGGGGTTCCACTAATGAAAAACTGTTTTTT.

The V call is TRBV7-2, the J call TRBJ2-3, with 10 bases fitting TRBD2. Unmatched junction bases numbered 1, after V lost 6 bases and J lost 1 base. The CDR3 contains 14 residues. Germline loops: CDR1 SGHTA, CDR2 FQGNSA. Here the CDR3 reads CASRLAGGTDTQYF. The DNA of the CDR3 is TGTGCCAGCAGGCTAGCGGGGGGCACAGATACGCAGTATTTT.

V and J are TRBV9 and TRBJ2-2, with 9 bases lining up with TRBD2. The V and J ends lost 0 bases and 3 bases, in that order; junction bases with no gene match: 3. This CDR3 region has 16 residues. The germline gives CDR1 SGDLS, CDR2 YYNGEE. This chain's CDR3 is CASSVGAGGDTGELFF. The DNA of the CDR3 is TGTGCCAGCAGCGTAGGAGCGGGAGGAGACACCGGGGAGCTGTTTTTT. The entire variable domain, with the rest obtained from reference TRBV9 and TRBJ2-2, is as follows: DSGVTQTPKHLITATGQRVTLRCSPRSGDLSVYWYQQSLDQGLQFLIQYYNGEERAKGNILERFSAQQFPDLHSELNLSSLELGDSALYFCASSVGAGGDTGELFFGEGSRLTVL.

The chain is built from TRBV5-1 and TRBJ1-1; the D gene is possibly TRBD1 (5 bases). Germline V gene lookup returns CDR1 SGHRS and CDR2 YFSETQ. V lost 2 bases, J lost 2 bases, and 7 bases lay in between. CDR3 size: 13 residues. CDR3 bases: TGCGCCAGCAGCTTCCAGGGAAACACTGAAGCTTTCTTT. Protein sequence: CASSFQGNTEAFF.